The rows below give T cell receptor beta chains drawn from one sample of a study of cytomegalovirus exposure and HLA in healthy donors. Libraries were prepared by immunoSEQ multiplex PCR; TCRdb keeps only in-frame clonotypes and omits some of them. The sample shows 130,000 or so clones, 60% to 80% of them seen only once. Sequenced input: PBMCs. The receptor set was obtained from a woman aged 60-75 years in good health and CMV-seronegative. Both conserved end residues are part of each CDR3. D genes are given only for firm matches. Clone size is shown for a subset of rows, as once, few, many or a class of expanded clone.

D gene,clone size,J gene,V gene,CDR3 protein,CDR3 DNA
NA,NA,TRBJ2-5,TRBV28,CASSLLPHSKETQYF,TGTGCCAGCAGTTTACTCCCCCACAGCAAAGAGACCCAGTACTTC
TRBD2,NA,TRBJ2-5,TRBV27,CASSRTSGGGFTETQYF,TGTGCCAGCTCAAGGACTAGCGGGGGGGGCTTTACTGAGACCCAGTACTTC
TRBD1,once,TRBJ2-7,TRBV11-2,CASSYGTAPTYEQYF,TGTGCCAGCAGCTACGGGACAGCACCAACCTACGAGCAGTACTTC
TRBD1,few,TRBJ1-4,TRBV28,CASSRQGAGEKLFF,TGTGCCAGCAGTCGTCAGGGGGCTGGTGAAAAACTGTTTTTT
TRBD1,NA,TRBJ2-5,TRBV27,CASSLASGQGAGETQYF,TGTGCCAGCAGTTTGGCCTCGGGACAGGGGGCAGGAGAGACCCAGTACTTC
NA,NA,TRBJ1-1,TRBV9,CASSGPIFTGRTEAFF,TGTGCCAGCAGCGGACCGATCTTCACAGGGCGGACTGAAGCTTTCTTT
NA,once,TRBJ2-1,TRBV7-2,CASSLVVDSYNEQFF,TGTGCCAGCAGCTTAGTGGTAGATTCCTACAATGAGCAGTTCTTC
TRBD2,NA,TRBJ2-7,TRBV5-1,CASRRGGSEQYF,TGCGCCAGCAGGCGGGGGGGGAGCGAGCAGTACTTC
TRBD2,NA,TRBJ2-3,TRBV9,CASSRFGDSGRTDTQYF,TGTGCCAGCAGCCGATTCGGAGATAGCGGGAGAACAGATACGCAGTATTTT
NA,NA,TRBJ2-7,TRBV27,CASSSWDSQGGEQYF,TGTGCCAGCAGTTCCTGGGACTCCCAGGGAGGCGAGCAGTACTTC
NA,NA,TRBJ2-3,TRBV7-9,CASSLSQATDTQYF,TGTGCCAGCAGCTTATCACAGGCGACAGATACGCAGTATTTT
NA,NA,TRBJ2-6,TRBV25-1,CASISSGANVLTF,TGTGCCAGCATCAGCTCTGGGGCCAACGTCCTGACTTTC
NA,NA,TRBJ1-4,TRBV7-2,CASNDRGEKLFF,TGTGCCAGCAATGACAGAGGTGAAAAACTGTTTTTT
TRBD2,NA,TRBJ2-1,TRBV19,CASSIVPSGSSYNEQFF,TGTGCCAGTAGTATAGTCCCTAGCGGTAGCTCCTACAATGAGCAGTTCTTC
NA,once,TRBJ1-1,TRBV23-1,CASNPQERKNTEAFF,TGCGCCAGCAATCCTCAGGAGCGGAAGAACACTGAAGCTTTCTTT
TRBD2,NA,TRBJ2-1,TRBV28,CASRTSATYNEQFF,TGTGCCAGCAGGACTAGCGCCACCTACAATGAGCAGTTCTTC
TRBD1,NA,TRBJ2-5,TRBV28,CASSIMTGGQETQYF,TGTGCCAGCAGTATAATGACAGGGGGACAAGAGACCCAGTACTTC